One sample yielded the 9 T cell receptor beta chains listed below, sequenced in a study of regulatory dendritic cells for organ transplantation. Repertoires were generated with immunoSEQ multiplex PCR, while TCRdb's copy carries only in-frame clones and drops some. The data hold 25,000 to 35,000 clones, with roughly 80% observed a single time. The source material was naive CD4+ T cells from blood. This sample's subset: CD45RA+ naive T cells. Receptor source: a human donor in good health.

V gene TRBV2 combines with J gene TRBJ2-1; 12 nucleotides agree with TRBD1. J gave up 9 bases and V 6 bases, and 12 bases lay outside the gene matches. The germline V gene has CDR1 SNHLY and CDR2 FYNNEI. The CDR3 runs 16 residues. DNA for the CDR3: TGTGCCAGCAGGGAGGACTCCGGGACAGGGGGCCTTGAGCAGTTCTTC. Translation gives CASREDSGTGGLEQFF.

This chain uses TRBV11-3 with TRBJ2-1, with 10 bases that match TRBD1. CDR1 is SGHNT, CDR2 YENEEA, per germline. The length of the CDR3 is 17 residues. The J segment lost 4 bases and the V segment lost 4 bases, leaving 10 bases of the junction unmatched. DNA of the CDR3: TGTGCCAGCAGCTCAAGGGACCAGGACAGGGGGTACAATGAGCAGTTCTTC. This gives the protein CASSSRDQDRGYNEQFF.

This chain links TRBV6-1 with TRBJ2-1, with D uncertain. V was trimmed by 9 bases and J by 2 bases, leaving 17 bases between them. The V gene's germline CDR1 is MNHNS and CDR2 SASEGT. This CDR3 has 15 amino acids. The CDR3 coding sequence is TGTGCCAGTAGTTCCAGTGTTCCAACCTACAATGAGCAGTTCTTC. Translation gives CASSSSVPTYNEQFF.

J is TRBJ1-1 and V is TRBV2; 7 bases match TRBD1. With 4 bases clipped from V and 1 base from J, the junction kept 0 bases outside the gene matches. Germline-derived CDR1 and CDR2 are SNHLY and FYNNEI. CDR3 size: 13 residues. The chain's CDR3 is CASSGQGNTEAFF. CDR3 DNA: TGTGCCAGCAGTGGACAGGGGAACACTGAAGCTTTCTTT. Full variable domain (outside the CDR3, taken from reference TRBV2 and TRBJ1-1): EPEVTQTPSHQVTQMGQEVILRCVPISNHLYFYWYRQILGQKVEFLVSFYNNEISEKSEIFDDQFSVERPDGSNFTLKIRSTKLEDSAMYFCASSGQGNTEAFFGQGTRLTVV.

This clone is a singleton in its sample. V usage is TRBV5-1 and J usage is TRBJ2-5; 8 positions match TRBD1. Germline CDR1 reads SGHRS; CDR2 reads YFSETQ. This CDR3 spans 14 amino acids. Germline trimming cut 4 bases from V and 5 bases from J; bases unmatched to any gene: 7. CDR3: CASSPQGAGETQYF. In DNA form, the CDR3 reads TGCGCCAGCAGCCCCCAGGGGGCGGGGGAGACCCAGTACTTC.

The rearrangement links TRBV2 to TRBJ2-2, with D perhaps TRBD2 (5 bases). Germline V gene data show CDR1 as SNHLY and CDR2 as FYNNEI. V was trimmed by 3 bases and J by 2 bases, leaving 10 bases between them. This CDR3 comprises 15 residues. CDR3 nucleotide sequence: TGTGCCAGCAGTGAGAGGGCGGCAAACACCGGGGAGCTGTTTTTT. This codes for CASSERAANTGELFF.

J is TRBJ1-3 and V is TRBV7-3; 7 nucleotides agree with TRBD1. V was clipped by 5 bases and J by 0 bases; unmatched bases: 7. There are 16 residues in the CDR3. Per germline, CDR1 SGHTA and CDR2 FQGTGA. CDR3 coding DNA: TGTGCCAGCAGCCCACAGGGGACATCCTCTGGAAACACCATATATTTT. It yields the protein CASSPQGTSSGNTIYF.

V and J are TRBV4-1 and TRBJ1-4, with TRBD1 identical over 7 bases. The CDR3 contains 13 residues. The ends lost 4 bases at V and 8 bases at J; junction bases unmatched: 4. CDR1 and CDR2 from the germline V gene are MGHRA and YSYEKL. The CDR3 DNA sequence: TGCGCCAGCAGCCGACAGGGAGAAGAAAAACTGTTTTTT. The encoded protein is CASSRQGEEKLFF.

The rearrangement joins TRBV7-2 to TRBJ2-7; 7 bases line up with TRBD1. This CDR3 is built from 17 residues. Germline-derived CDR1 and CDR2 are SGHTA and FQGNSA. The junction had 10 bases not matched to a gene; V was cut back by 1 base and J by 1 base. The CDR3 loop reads CASSLVEGASVSYEQYF. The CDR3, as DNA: TGTGCCAGCAGCTTAGTTGAGGGGGCGAGCGTATCCTACGAGCAGTACTTC.